This entry lists 15 T cell receptor beta chains sequenced from one sample in a study of PD-1 blockade in classical Hodgkin lymphoma. Time point specified: cycle 4 day 1 (C4D1), after 5 to 7 weeks of nivolumab. Following autologous stem cell transplantation, relapse occurred in every patient, and exposure to brentuximab vedotin varied. Clones were read by immunoSEQ multiplex PCR, and TCRdb kept only the in-frame ones, dropping some. The table has about 96,000 clones, approximately 94% seen once. The material sequenced was peripheral blood mononuclear cells (PBMCs), taken before the fourth cycle of nivolumab. The receptor set was obtained from a human donor with classical Hodgkin lymphoma.

The chain couples TRBV2 to TRBJ1-5, with TRBD1 as a possible D gene (6 bases). Germline values: CDR1 SNHLY, CDR2 FYNNEI. V was trimmed by 5 bases and J by 5 bases, leaving 13 bases between them. This CDR3 has 14 residues. Written as DNA, the CDR3 is TGTGCCAGCAGTTGGGGGGAGGGGGATCAGCCCCAGCATTTT. Translation gives CASSWGEGDQPQHF.

The V and J genes are TRBV19 and TRBJ1-1; no reliable D call. This CDR3 spans 15 amino acids. Trimming stripped 0 bases from V and 5 bases from J, with 13 bases between. Per the germline V gene, CDR1 is LNHDA and CDR2 is SQIVND (reference sequence). CDR3 DNA sequence: TGTGCCAGTAGTATAGAGGGGAGGGTGGGGACTGAAGCTTTCTTT. Amino acid sequence: CASSIEGRVGTEAFF. Using reference TRBV19 and TRBJ1-1 for the parts outside the CDR3, the full variable domain is DGGITQSPKYLFRKEGQNVTLSCEQNLNHDAMYWYRQDPGQGLRLIYYSQIVNDFQKGDIAEGYSVSREKKESFPLTVTSAQKNPTAFYLCASSIEGRVGTEAFFGQGTRLTVV.

This clone was counted a few times. V is TRBV12-2 and J is TRBJ1-2. TRBV12-2 corresponds to a pseudogene. This CDR3 region has 14 residues. CDR3 loop: CASRLGGVPYGYTF. The CDR3 DNA sequence: TGTGCAAGTCGCCTAGGGGGAGTCCCCTATGGCTACACCTTC.

The chain carries TRBV4-1 and TRBJ2-5, with D unresolved. The CDR3 loop spans 11 amino acids. From germline, CDR1 is MGHRA and CDR2 YSYEKL. V was clipped by 1 base and J by 6 bases, with 3 bases between them. CDR3: CASSQGQTQYF. The CDR3 DNA reads as TGCGCCAGCAGCCAAGGACAGACCCAGTACTTC.

In DNA, the CDR3 is TGTGCCAGCAGCTTAGTCGGGGAAAGGAACACCATATATTTT. This sequence encodes CASSLVGERNTIYF. The rearrangement uses TRBV7-9 and TRBJ1-3; the D is unclear. The V and J ends lost 1 base and 7 bases respectively, with 11 bases between them. CDR3 size: 14 residues. Germline lookup yields CDR1 SEHNR and CDR2 FQNEAQ (reference sequence).

This clone was detected once. The chain recombines TRBV28 with TRBJ2-1; 9 bases map to TRBD1. This CDR3 has 15 residues. CDR1 MDHEN and CDR2 SYDVKM come from the germline V gene. V lost 3 bases, J lost 4 bases, and 4 bases stayed unmatched. The CDR3 DNA follows: TGTGCCAGCAGTTTCCGACAGGGGGGGTACAATGAGCAGTTCTTC. Translated, it gives CASSFRQGGYNEQFF.

The V gene is TRBV27, the J gene TRBJ2-1; 13 bases align to TRBD2. Germline loops: CDR1 MNHEY, CDR2 SMNVEV (reference sequence). The CDR3 has 19 residues. J lost 0 bases, V lost 2 bases, and 7 bases had no gene match. The DNA for the CDR3 is TGTGCCAGCAGTTTAATGACTAGCGGGAGGTTAAGCTCCTACAATGAGCAGTTCTTC. Residues: CASSLMTSGRLSSYNEQFF.

This chain joins TRBV10-3 and TRBJ2-5, with 8 nucleotides matching TRBD2. The germline V gene has CDR1 ENHRY and CDR2 SYGVKD. The CDR3 sequence is 15 residues long. V lost 3 bases to trimming and J lost 1 base; unmatched junction nucleotides: 4. The CDR3: CAISDAGTSQETQYF. The CDR3 region has the DNA TGTGCCATCAGTGACGCCGGGACTAGCCAAGAGACCCAGTACTTC.

The V and J genes are TRBV19 and TRBJ1-1; TRBD1 agrees at 8 bases. The junction had 4 bases not matched to a gene; V was cut back by 1 base and J by 6 bases. The CDR3 has 14 amino acids. Germline CDR1 LNHDA, CDR2 SQIVND (reference sequence). CDR3: CASSIVQGASEAFF. The DNA of the CDR3 is TGTGCCAGTAGTATAGTTCAGGGGGCCTCTGAAGCTTTCTTT.

The gene calls are TRBV25-1 and TRBJ2-5; D ambiguous. The germline V and J ends were trimmed by 1 base and 1 base, with 10 bases remaining between them. The CDR3 extends over 15 amino acids. The germline gives CDR1 MGHDK, CDR2 SYGVNS. The CDR3 loop is CASSESVERQETQYF. CDR3 DNA: TGTGCCAGCAGTGAATCGGTGGAGCGCCAAGAGACCCAGTACTTC.

This clone was detected once. This chain connects TRBV9 to TRBJ2-7; 11 nucleotides match TRBD2. This CDR3 is 14 amino acids long. The germline V gene has CDR1 SGDLS and CDR2 YYNGEE. The V and J ends lost 4 bases and 4 bases, in that order; junction bases with no gene match: 4. CDR3 sequence reads: CASSSRTSGYEQYF. The CDR3 DNA sequence: TGTGCCAGCAGCTCCCGGACTAGCGGGTACGAGCAGTACTTC.

The rearrangement links TRBV27 to TRBJ1-5; 7 bases map to TRBD1. The CDR3 consists of 17 residues. After removal of 4 bases from V and 3 bases from J, the junction contained 12 bases not matched to a gene. CDR1 is MNHEY, CDR2 SMNVEV, per germline (reference sequence). CDR3 amino acids: CASSSARGATFNQPQHF. The CDR3 DNA follows: TGTGCCAGCAGTTCCGCCAGGGGGGCAACTTTCAATCAGCCCCAGCATTTT.

This chain joins TRBV4-1 and TRBJ1-4; 7 positions match TRBD1. J was trimmed by 8 bases and V by 4 bases; bases with no gene match: 13. Germline lookup yields CDR1 MGHRA and CDR2 YSYEKL. CDR3 size: 16 residues. The CDR3 protein is CASSPPPTGVGEKLFF. CDR3 DNA sequence: TGCGCCAGCAGCCCCCCCCCAACAGGGGTTGGGGAAAAACTGTTTTTT.

The chain combines TRBV5-1 with TRBJ2-7, with no clear D. Germline values: CDR1 SGHRS, CDR2 YFSETQ. This CDR3 has 13 amino acids. V shed 0 bases and J shed 0 bases, with 4 bases lying between them. The CDR3 protein is CASSLGVSYEQYF. The CDR3 bases are TGCGCCAGCAGCTTGGGGGTCTCCTACGAGCAGTACTTC.

The chain joins TRBV6-1 to TRBJ1-2; TRBD1 might be the D (6 bases). V was clipped by 2 bases and J by 4 bases, with 11 bases between them. Germline CDR1 is MNHNS and CDR2 is SASEGT. This CDR3 has 14 residues. The CDR3 nucleotides are TGTGCCAGCAGTGAATTCGGGGGGCTCTATGGCTACACCTTC. Protein: CASSEFGGLYGYTF.